This T cell receptor beta chain came from a study of T cells after yellow fever vaccination. Trimming took off 6 bases at V and 4 bases at J, with 9 bases between the two ends. Germline CDR1 and CDR2: SGHTA and FQGNSA. The CDR3 totals 13 residues. 5'RACE template switching produced TCR cDNA carrying a universal primer site and UMIs. TCRdb re-derived calls from the 5' RACE reads in MiXCR, one entry per CDR3 protein. Of 600,000 to 750,000 distinct CDR3 sequences in the sample, about 12% were seen once. This clonotype was observed at least ten times. Its matching antigen is unknown. Study-level points and caveats: CD4 and CD8 compartments shared a small share of clonotypes. Abundant clonotypes from the bulk population could contaminate FACS-sorted repertoires. Reappearing after the booster were most of the clones from primary vaccination (roughly 96% CD4, approximately 89% CD8).

The source was PBMCs, collected on the day of the yellow fever booster vaccination. The sequence was collected from a man aged 30-40 years who received the YFV17D yellow fever vaccine. This chain joins TRBV7-2 and TRBJ1-4, with unresolved D. CDR3 protein: CASRMQINEKLFF. CDR3 nucleotides: TGTGCCAGCAGGATGCAGATTAATGAAAAACTGTTTTTT. The variable domain in full, completed from reference TRBV7-2 and TRBJ1-4, reads GAGVSQSPSNKVTEKGKDVELRCDPISGHTALYWYRQSLGQGLEFLIYFQGNSAPDKSGLPSDRFSAERTGGSVSTLTIQRTQQEDSAVYLCASRMQINEKLFFGSGTQLSVL.